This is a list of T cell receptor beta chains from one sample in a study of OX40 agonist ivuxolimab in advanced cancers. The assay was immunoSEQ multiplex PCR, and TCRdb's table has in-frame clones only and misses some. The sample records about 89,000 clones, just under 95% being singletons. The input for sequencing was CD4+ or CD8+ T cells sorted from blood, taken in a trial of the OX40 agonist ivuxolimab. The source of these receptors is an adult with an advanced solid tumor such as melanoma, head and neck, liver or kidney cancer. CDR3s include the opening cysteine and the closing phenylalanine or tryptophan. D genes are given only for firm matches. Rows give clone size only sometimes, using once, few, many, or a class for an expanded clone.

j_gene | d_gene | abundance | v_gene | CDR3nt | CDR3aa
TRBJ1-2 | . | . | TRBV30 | TGTGCCGGTACCCAGTCTAGCGCTAACTATGGCTACACCTTC | CAGTQSSANYGYTF
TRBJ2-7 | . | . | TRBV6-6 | TGTGCCAGCAGTCCAGCTTCCTACGAGCAGTACTTC | CASSPASYEQYF
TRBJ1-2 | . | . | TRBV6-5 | TGTGCCAGCAGTTACAGGGGACAACGGGAGGGCTACACCTTC | CASSYRGQREGYTF
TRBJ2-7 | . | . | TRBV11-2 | TGTGCCAGCAGCTTAGATCCCGGCGGGTACGAGCAGTACTTC | CASSLDPGGYEQYF
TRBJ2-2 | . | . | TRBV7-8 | TGTGCCAGCAACAGAAACCACGGGGCAGGGGAGCTGTTTTTT | CASNRNHGAGELFF
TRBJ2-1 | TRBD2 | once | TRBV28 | TGTGCCAGCATAGCGGGGGGTTACAATGAGCAGTTCTTC | CASIAGGYNEQFF
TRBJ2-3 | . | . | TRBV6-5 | TGTGCCAGCAGTTACCGTGGAATTCCCCCAGATACGCAGTATTTT | CASSYRGIPPDTQYF
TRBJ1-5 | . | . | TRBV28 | TGTGCCAGCAGTTTACCGGGTAGCGATCAGCCCCAGCATTTT | CASSLPGSDQPQHF
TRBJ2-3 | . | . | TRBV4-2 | TGTGCCAGCAGCCAACGGAGGTACTCAGATACGCAGTATTTT | CASSQRRYSDTQYF
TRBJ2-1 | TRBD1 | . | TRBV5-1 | TGCGCCAGCACAGAAGACAGGGTCGGTGAGCAGTTCTTC | CASTEDRVGEQFF
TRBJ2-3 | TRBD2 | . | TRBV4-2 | TGTGCCAGCAGCCAAGCCAGCGGGGGGTATACGGGCACAGATACGCAGTATTTT | CASSQASGGYTGTDTQYF
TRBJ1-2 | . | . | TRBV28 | TGTGCCAGCACCCTACAGGGAGGCTATGGCTACACCTTC | CASTLQGGYGYTF
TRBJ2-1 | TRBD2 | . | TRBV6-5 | TGTGCCAGCAGTTACGGCGGGGGGGCGGTTGAGCAGTTCTTC | CASSYGGGAVEQFF